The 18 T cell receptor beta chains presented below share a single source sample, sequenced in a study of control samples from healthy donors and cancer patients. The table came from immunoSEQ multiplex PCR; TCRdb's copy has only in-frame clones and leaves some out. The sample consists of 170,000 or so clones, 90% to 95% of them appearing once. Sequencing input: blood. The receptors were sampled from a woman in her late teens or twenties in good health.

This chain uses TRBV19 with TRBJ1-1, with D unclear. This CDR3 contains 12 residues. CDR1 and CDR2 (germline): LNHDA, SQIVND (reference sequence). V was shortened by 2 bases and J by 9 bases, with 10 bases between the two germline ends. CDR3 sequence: CASSISSHQAFF. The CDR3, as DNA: TGTGCCAGTAGTATATCAAGCCACCAAGCTTTCTTT. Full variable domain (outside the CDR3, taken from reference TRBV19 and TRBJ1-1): DGGITQSPKYLFRKEGQNVTLSCEQNLNHDAMYWYRQDPGQGLRLIYYSQIVNDFQKGDIAEGYSVSREKKESFPLTVTSAQKNPTAFYLCASSISSHQAFFGQGTRLTVV.

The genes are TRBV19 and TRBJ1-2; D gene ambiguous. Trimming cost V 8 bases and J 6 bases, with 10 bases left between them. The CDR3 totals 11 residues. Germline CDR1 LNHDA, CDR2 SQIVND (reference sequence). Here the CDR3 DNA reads TGTGCCAGTTCCTTAAGGGATGGCTACACCTTC. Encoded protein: CASSLRDGYTF.

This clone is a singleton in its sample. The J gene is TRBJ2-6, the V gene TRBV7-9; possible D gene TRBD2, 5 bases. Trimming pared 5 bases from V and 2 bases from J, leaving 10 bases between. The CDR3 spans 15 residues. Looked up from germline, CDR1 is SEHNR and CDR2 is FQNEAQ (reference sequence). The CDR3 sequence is CASSLGVAGANVLTF. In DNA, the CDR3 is TGTGCCAGCAGCCTCGGGGTTGCTGGGGCCAACGTCCTGACTTTC.

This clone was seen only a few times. CDR3 sequence: CATKRDAGNTIYF. The CDR3 region has the DNA TGTGCCACAAAGCGGGATGCTGGAAACACCATATATTTT. This chain links TRBV6-5 with TRBJ1-3; no reliable D call. This CDR3 spans 13 amino acids. Germline values: CDR1 MNHEY, CDR2 SVGAGI. The V gene lost 10 bases and the J gene lost 2 bases, with 12 bases spanning the gap.

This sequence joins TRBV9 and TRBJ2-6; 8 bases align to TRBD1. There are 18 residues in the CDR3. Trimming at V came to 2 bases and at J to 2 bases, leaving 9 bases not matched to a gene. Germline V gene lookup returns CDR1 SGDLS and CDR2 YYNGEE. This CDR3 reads CASSVYGTGFAGANVLTF. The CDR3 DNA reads TGTGCCAGCAGCGTGTATGGGACAGGCTTCGCTGGGGCCAACGTCCTGACTTTC.

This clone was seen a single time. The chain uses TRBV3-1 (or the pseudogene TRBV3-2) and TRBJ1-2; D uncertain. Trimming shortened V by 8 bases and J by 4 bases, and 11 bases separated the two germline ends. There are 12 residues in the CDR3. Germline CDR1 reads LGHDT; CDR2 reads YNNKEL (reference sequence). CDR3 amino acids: CASGMGSYGYTF. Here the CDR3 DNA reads TGTGCCAGCGGGATGGGAAGCTATGGCTACACCTTC.

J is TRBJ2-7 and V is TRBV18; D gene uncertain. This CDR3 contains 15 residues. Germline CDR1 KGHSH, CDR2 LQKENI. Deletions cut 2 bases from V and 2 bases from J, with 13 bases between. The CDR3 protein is CASSPNGDLAYEQYF. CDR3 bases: TGTGCCAGCTCACCAAATGGGGATTTAGCCTACGAGCAGTACTTC.

CDR3 sequence (DNA): TGTGCCAGCAGCTTCCGTTGGCCGACTAGCGGGGCTTCCTACGAGCAGTACTTC. Translation: CASSFRWPTSGASYEQYF. The chain joins TRBV7-3 to TRBJ2-7, with 11 bases matching TRBD2. CDR1 and CDR2 from the germline V gene are SGHTA and FQGTGA. With 3 bases clipped from V and 1 base from J, the junction kept 11 bases outside the gene matches. CDR3 size: 18 residues.

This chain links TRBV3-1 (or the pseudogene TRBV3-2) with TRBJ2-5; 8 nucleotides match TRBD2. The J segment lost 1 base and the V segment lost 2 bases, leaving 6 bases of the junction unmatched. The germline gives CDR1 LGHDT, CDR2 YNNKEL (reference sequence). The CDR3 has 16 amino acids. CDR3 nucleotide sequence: TGTGCCAGCAGCCAAAATAGCGGGGCCCTCCAAGAGACCCAGTACTTC. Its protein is CASSQNSGALQETQYF.

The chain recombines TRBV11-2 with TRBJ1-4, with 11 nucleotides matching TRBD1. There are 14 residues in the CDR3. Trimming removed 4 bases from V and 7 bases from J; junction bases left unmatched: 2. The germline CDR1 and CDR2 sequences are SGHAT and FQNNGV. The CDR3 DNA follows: TGTGCCAGCAGCTGGGACAGGGGGGGTGAAAAACTGTTTTTT. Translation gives CASSWDRGGEKLFF.

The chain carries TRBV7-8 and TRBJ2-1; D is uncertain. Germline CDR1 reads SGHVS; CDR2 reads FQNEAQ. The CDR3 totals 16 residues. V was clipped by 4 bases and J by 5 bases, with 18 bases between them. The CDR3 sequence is CASSSRFSSINNEQFF. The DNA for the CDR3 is TGTGCCAGCAGCTCACGTTTCAGTTCTATTAACAATGAGCAGTTCTTC.

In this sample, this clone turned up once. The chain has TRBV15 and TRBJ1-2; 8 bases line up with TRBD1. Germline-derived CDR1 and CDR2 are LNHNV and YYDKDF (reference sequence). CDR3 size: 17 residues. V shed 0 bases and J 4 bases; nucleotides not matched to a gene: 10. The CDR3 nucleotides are TGTGCCACCAGCAGAGATGGGGGACAGGTTCCCTTCTATGGCTACACCTTC. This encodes CATSRDGGQVPFYGYTF.

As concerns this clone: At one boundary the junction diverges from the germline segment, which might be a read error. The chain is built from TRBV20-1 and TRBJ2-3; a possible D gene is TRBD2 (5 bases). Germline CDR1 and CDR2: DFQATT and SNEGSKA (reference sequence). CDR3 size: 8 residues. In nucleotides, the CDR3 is TGCAGTGCTCACCCGGGAAATTTT. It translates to CSAHPGNF.

CDR3 in DNA: TGTGCCAGCAGCTTTGGTGCAACTAATGAAAAACTGTTTTTT. Translation gives CASSFGATNEKLFF. The chain joins TRBV6-5 to TRBJ1-4, with D hard to call. V was clipped by 6 bases and J by 0 bases, with 8 bases between them. Germline CDR1 reads MNHEY; CDR2 reads SVGAGI. The CDR3 has 14 amino acids.

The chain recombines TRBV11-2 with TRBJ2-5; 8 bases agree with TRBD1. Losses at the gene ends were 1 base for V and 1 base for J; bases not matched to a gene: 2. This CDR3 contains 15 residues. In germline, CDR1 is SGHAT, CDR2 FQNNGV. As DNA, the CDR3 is TGTGCCAGCAGCTTAGGACAGGGGCGCCAAGAGACCCAGTACTTC. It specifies CASSLGQGRQETQYF. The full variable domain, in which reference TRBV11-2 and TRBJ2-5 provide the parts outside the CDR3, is EAGVAQSPRYKIIEKRQSVAFWCNPISGHATLYWYQQILGQGPKLLIQFQNNGVVDDSQLPKDRFSAERLKGVDSTLKIQPAKLEDSAVYLCASSLGQGRQETQYFGPGTRLLVL.

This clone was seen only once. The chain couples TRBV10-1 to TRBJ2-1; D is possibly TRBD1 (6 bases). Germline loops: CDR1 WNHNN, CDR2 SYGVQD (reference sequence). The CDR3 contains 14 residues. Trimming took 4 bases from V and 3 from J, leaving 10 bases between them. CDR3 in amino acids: CASSAVTGYNEQFF. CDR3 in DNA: TGCGCCAGCAGTGCGGTGACAGGCTACAATGAGCAGTTCTTC.

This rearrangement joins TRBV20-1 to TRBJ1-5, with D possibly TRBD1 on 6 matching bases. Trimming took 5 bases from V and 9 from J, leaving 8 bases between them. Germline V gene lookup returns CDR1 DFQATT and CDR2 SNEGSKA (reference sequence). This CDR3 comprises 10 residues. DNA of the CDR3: TGCAGTGCTGCCAGGGGGCCCCAGCATTTT. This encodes CSAARGPQHF.

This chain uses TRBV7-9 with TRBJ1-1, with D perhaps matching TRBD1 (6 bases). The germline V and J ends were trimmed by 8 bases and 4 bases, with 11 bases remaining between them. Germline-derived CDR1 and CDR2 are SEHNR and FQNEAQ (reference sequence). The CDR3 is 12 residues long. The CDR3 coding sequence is TGTGCCAGCGGGGGGCATAGCACTGAAGCTTTCTTT. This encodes CASGGHSTEAFF.